These 6 T cell receptor beta chains were sequenced from one sample in a study of T cells in Graves' hyperthyroidism and ophthalmopathy. RNA transcripts served as the template for amplifying TCR beta CDR3 regions. With the HTBI primer set, the TCR CDR3 went through a first round of RT-PCR. Each CDR3 protein gets one entry after TCRdb re-called the multiplex PCR reads with MiXCR. Of hundreds of thousands of distinct CDR3 sequences listed, about 14% were seen once; the top ten hold 9.5% to 15%. The sample was blood. The receptors were gathered from a woman aged 45-65 years with Graves' ophthalmopathy.

The chain has TRBV25-1 and TRBJ2-1; tentatively, D is TRBD1 (6 bases). From germline, CDR1 is MGHDK and CDR2 SYGVNS. This CDR3 comprises 15 residues. The V end lost 4 bases, the J end lost 6 bases, and 16 bases lay between the germline ends. CDR3 sequence: CASSATGIFLNEQFF. The CDR3 coding sequence is TGTGCCAGCAGTGCCACAGGGATATTTCTCAATGAGCAGTTCTTC.

This clonotype was found many times. The chain carries TRBV14 and TRBJ2-3; 12 bases map to TRBD2. After removal of 1 base from V and 5 bases from J, the junction contained 4 bases not matched to a gene. The germline CDR1 and CDR2 sequences are SGHDN and FVKESK. CDR3 length: 16 amino acids. CDR3 in amino acids: CASSQGTSGAIDTQYF. CDR3 DNA sequence: TGTGCCAGCAGCCAAGGGACTAGCGGGGCGATAGATACGCAGTATTTT.

The chain combines TRBV6-1 with TRBJ1-6; TRBD1 aligns across 8 bases. CDR3 length: 14 amino acids. CDR1 is MNHNS, CDR2 SASEGT, per germline. J was trimmed by 7 bases and V by 4 bases; bases with no gene match: 3. CDR3 coding DNA: TGTGCCAGCAGTGCGACAGGGGACAATTCACCCCTCCACTTT. It translates to CASSATGDNSPLHF.

Regarding this clonotype: At one boundary the junction diverges from the germline segment, which might be a read error. CDR3 DNA sequence: TGTGCCAGCAGGAGACTAGCGGTCAACACCGGGGAGCCGTTTTTT. Its translation is CASRRLAVNTGEPFF. The chain carries TRBV6-2 or TRBV6-3 and TRBJ2-2, with 9 bases aligning to TRBD2. The CDR3 extends over 15 amino acids. The germline gives CDR1 MNHEY, CDR2 SVGEGT.

In its sample, this clonotype was seen many times. The chain recombines TRBV6-1 with TRBJ2-5, with a weak D call TRBD1 (6 bases). The V end lost 7 bases, the J end lost 5 bases, and 17 bases lay between the germline ends. The CDR3 is 14 amino acids. From germline, CDR1 is MNHNS and CDR2 SASEGT. This CDR3 is CASTTRDNPETQYF. The CDR3 DNA follows: TGTGCCAGCACCACCCGGGACAACCCGGAGACCCAGTACTTC.

The V and J genes are TRBV11-2 and TRBJ2-5; TRBD2 matches at 12 bases. V shed 4 bases and J 1 base; nucleotides not matched to a gene: 1. Germline CDR1 is SGHAT and CDR2 is FQNNGV. This CDR3 comprises 15 residues. The CDR3 here is CASSWTSGTQETQYF. CDR3 DNA sequence: TGTGCCAGCAGCTGGACTAGCGGGACCCAAGAGACCCAGTACTTC.